This T cell receptor beta chain was sequenced during a study of human T cells and chemical hapten exposure. This CDR3 contains 13 residues. CDR1 is MNHNY and CDR2 is SVGAGI in the germline V gene (reference sequence). V was shortened by 3 bases and J by 6 bases, with 11 bases between the two germline ends. Time point meaning: healthy volunteer bleed at 2 weeks. The study extracted total RNA from unfractionated whole blood. This clonotype appeared many times. TCRdb used MiXCR to reprocess the RACE reads, holding one entry per CDR3 protein. The sample has 35,000 to 50,000 distinct CDR3 sequences; about 4.5% are singletons.

The sequence came from a female donor in good health. Some clones in this sample may be carry-over from other donors' samples. The rearrangement uses TRBV6-6 and TRBJ1-2, with D maybe TRBD1 (5 bases). Sample: whole blood. Here the CDR3 reads CASSYGQGNGYTF. The CDR3 DNA reads TGTGCCAGCAGTTATGGGCAGGGAAATGGCTACACCTTC.